These T cell receptor beta chains were read from a single sample in a study of T cell responses to AZD1222 COVID-19 vaccine. Repertoires were generated with immunoSEQ multiplex PCR, while TCRdb's copy carries only in-frame clones and drops some. The data show some 150,000 clones, roughly 85% seen once. The sample consisted of peripheral blood, taken 28 days after the second dose of the MenACWY control vaccine. These receptors were taken from an adult who received the MenACWY meningococcal vaccine as a control. The CDR3 runs from the conserved cysteine through the conserved F or W. D genes are given only for firm matches. Some rows have no size entry. The others give once, few or many, or a class for an expanded clone.

clone_size	d_call	j_call	v_call	cdr3_aa	cdr3_nt
.	TRBD1	TRBJ1-2	TRBV27	CASSLGRGRGYTF	TGTGCCAGCAGTTTGGGCAGGGGGCGAGGCTACACCTTC
.	TRBD1	TRBJ1-4	TRBV5-4	CASSSGQGDEKLFF	TGTGCCAGCAGCTCGGGACAGGGGGATGAAAAACTGTTTTTT
.	.	TRBJ2-2	TRBV28	CASSFRRPRSGELFF	TGTGCCAGCAGTTTCAGGAGGCCCCGGTCCGGGGAGCTGTTTTTT
few	.	TRBJ1-3	TRBV2	CASKNPGNTIYF	TGTGCCAGCAAAAATCCTGGGAACACCATATATTTT
.	.	TRBJ2-7	TRBV5-1	CASSLGWVGGEQYF	TGCGCCAGCAGCTTGGGTTGGGTTGGGGGCGAGCAGTACTTC
.	TRBD2	TRBJ2-5	TRBV11-2	CASSFSGLAGAGTETQYF	TGTGCCAGCAGCTTTTCGGGACTAGCGGGAGCGGGGACGGAGACCCAGTACTTC
.	TRBD2	TRBJ2-3	TRBV6-4	CASSELPTSSYTDTQYF	TGTGCCAGCAGTGAGCTCCCGACTAGCAGCTACACAGATACGCAGTATTTT
.	TRBD1	TRBJ2-2	TRBV3-1/TRBV3-2	CASSRRQGPGELFF	TGTGCCAGCAGCCGTCGACAGGGTCCCGGGGAGCTGTTTTTT
.	.	TRBJ1-1	TRBV11-3	CASSLGPRADTEAFF	TGTGCCAGCAGCTTGGGACCCAGGGCTGACACTGAAGCTTTCTTT
.	.	TRBJ1-6	TRBV6-6	CASIGGSSPLHF	TGTGCCAGCATAGGAGGGAGTTCACCCCTCCACTTT
.	.	TRBJ2-2	TRBV11-2	CASSPMTEGGELFF	TGTGCCAGCAGCCCCATGACAGAAGGCGGGGAGCTGTTTTTT
.	.	TRBJ2-5	TRBV5-6	CASSPALQETQYF	TGTGCCAGCAGCCCGGCCCTACAAGAGACCCAGTACTTC
.	TRBD1	TRBJ2-1	TRBV5-4	CASSPGTGEAYNEQFF	TGTGCCAGCAGCCCGGGGACAGGGGAGGCTTACAATGAGCAGTTCTTC
many	TRBD1	TRBJ1-1	TRBV7-9	CASSLGQGARDTEAFF	TGTGCCAGCAGCCTAGGACAGGGGGCGCGGGACACTGAAGCTTTCTTT
few	.	TRBJ1-6	TRBV5-1	CASSLDGRVGSPLHF	TGCGCCAGCAGCTTGGATGGCAGGGTAGGATCACCCCTCCACTTT
.	.	TRBJ2-2	TRBV6-5	CASRGWQGGTGELFF	TGTGCCAGCAGAGGTTGGCAGGGGGGTACCGGGGAGCTGTTTTTT
.	TRBD1	TRBJ2-3	TRBV7-6	CASSFRDRATDTQYF	TGTGCCAGCAGCTTCCGGGACAGGGCAACAGATACGCAGTATTTT
.	TRBD2	TRBJ2-5	TRBV9	CASSPGLSGGGLGETQYF	TGTGCCAGCAGCCCCGGCCTTAGTGGCGGGGGGTTAGGGGAGACCCAGTACTTC
.	TRBD2	TRBJ2-2	TRBV28	CASSSLAGDTGELFF	TGTGCCAGCAGTTCACTAGCGGGGGACACCGGGGAGCTGTTTTTT
.	TRBD1	TRBJ1-2	TRBV6-5	CASSPRDSYGYTF	TGTGCCAGCAGTCCCCGGGACAGCTATGGCTACACCTTC
.	TRBD2	TRBJ2-1	TRBV3-1/TRBV3-2	CASSQEGLAGGLSNEQFF	TGTGCCAGCAGCCAAGAGGGACTAGCGGGGGGGCTTTCCAATGAGCAGTTCTTC
.	.	TRBJ1-1	TRBV4-2	CASSQEVGVGTEAFF	TGTGCCAGCAGCCAAGAGGTTGGGGTCGGTACTGAAGCTTTCTTT
.	.	TRBJ1-4	TRBV6-4	CASRISGANEKLFF	TGTGCCAGCAGAATTAGCGGGGCTAATGAAAAACTGTTTTTT
few	TRBD1	TRBJ1-2	TRBV11-3	CASSLDIGTATNYGYTF	TGTGCCAGCAGCTTAGATATTGGGACAGCAACTAACTATGGCTACACCTTC
.	.	TRBJ2-7	TRBV7-8	CASSLGGTSYEQYF	TGTGCCAGCAGCTTAGGTGGGACAAGCTACGAGCAGTACTTC
.	.	TRBJ1-6	TRBV4-3	CASSQEPGTFSPLHF	TGCGCCAGCAGCCAAGAACCCGGGACATTTTCACCCCTCCACTTT
few	.	TRBJ1-5	TRBV2	CASSVDRRRNQPQHF	TGTGCCAGCAGTGTTGATAGGAGAAGGAATCAGCCCCAGCATTTT
.	.	TRBJ1-6	TRBV5-4	CASSLRQYNSPLHF	TGTGCCAGCAGCTTAAGGCAGTATAATTCACCCCTCCACTTT
.	.	TRBJ2-1	TRBV5-1	CASSLVLLSYNEQFF	TGCGCCAGCAGCTTGGTGTTGCTCTCCTACAATGAGCAGTTCTTC
.	.	TRBJ2-5	TRBV7-9	CASTRWAQETQYF	TGTGCCAGCACCCGCTGGGCCCAAGAGACCCAGTACTTC
.	.	TRBJ1-1	TRBV11-2	CASSFSASEAFF	TGTGCCAGCAGCTTCTCGGCGTCTGAAGCTTTCTTT
.	.	TRBJ2-7	TRBV6-2/TRBV6-3	CASSYDGPRLVQYF	TGTGCCAGCAGTTATGACGGGCCCCGGTTGGTGCAGTACTTC
.	.	TRBJ1-4	TRBV7-2	CASSLRHGNEKLFF	TGTGCCAGCAGCCTGAGACATGGGAATGAAAAACTGTTTTTT
.	TRBD1	TRBJ1-6	TRBV18	CASSPATGENSPLHF	TGTGCCAGCTCACCAGCGACAGGGGAGAATTCACCCCTCCACTTT
.	.	TRBJ2-7	TRBV27	CASSNRLPGLYEQYF	TGTGCCAGCAGTAACCGACTCCCCGGGCTTTACGAGCAGTACTTC
.	.	TRBJ1-6	TRBV7-8	CASSRVGGGSPLHF	TGTGCCAGCAGTCGAGTGGGGGGCGGTTCACCCCTCCACTTT
.	.	TRBJ2-7	TRBV5-4	CASSLGGIDEQYF	TGTGCCAGCAGCTTGGGGGGGATAGACGAGCAGTACTTC
.	.	TRBJ1-2	TRBV28	CASRLNQIGGYTF	TGTGCCAGCAGGTTGAATCAGATCGGCGGCTACACCTTC
.	TRBD2	TRBJ2-1	TRBV10-1	CASRGPTRAGGNEQFF	TGCGCCAGCAGGGGCCCAACTCGAGCGGGGGGTAATGAGCAGTTCTTC
.	TRBD2	TRBJ2-7	TRBV7-2	CASSFGTSGSYEQYF	TGTGCCAGCAGCTTTGGGACTAGCGGGAGTTACGAGCAGTACTTC
.	.	TRBJ2-3	TRBV15	CATSRVTSGRSVDTQYF	TGTGCCACCAGCAGAGTAACCAGCGGGCGGTCGGTAGATACGCAGTATTTT
.	TRBD1	TRBJ2-7	TRBV3-1/TRBV3-2	CASRRTGVDEQYF	TGTGCCAGCAGACGGACAGGGGTCGACGAGCAGTACTTC
few	.	TRBJ2-1	TRBV11-2	CASSSGEGSINEQFF	TGTGCCAGCAGCTCTGGAGAGGGGTCTATCAATGAGCAGTTCTTC
.	.	TRBJ1-3	TRBV28	CASTDLGDPGPGNTIYF	TGTGCCAGCACCGATCTGGGGGACCCAGGTCCTGGAAACACCATATATTTT
.	.	TRBJ1-1	TRBV7-9	CASSLEGLAGTAFF	TGTGCCAGCAGCTTAGAGGGATTAGCCGGGACAGCTTTCTTT
.	TRBD2	TRBJ2-1	TRBV4-3	CASSQARTSGSYNEQFF	TGCGCCAGCAGCCAAGCTCGGACTAGCGGATCCTACAATGAGCAGTTCTTC
.	TRBD1	TRBJ1-2	TRBV28	CASSLSRTGGTYGYTF	TGTGCCAGCAGTTTATCCCGGACAGGGGGAACTTATGGCTACACCTTC
.	.	TRBJ1-1	TRBV12-3/TRBV12-4	CASSFGGDTEAFF	TGTGCCAGCAGTTTTGGGGGCGACACTGAAGCTTTCTTT
.	.	TRBJ1-2	TRBV7-6	CASSFPGRMNYGYTF	TGTGCCAGCAGTTTTCCGGGACGGATGAACTATGGCTACACCTTC
.	.	TRBJ1-2	TRBV27	CASSKSRVPSGGYTF	TGTGCCAGCAGTAAATCCAGGGTTCCTTCTGGGGGCTACACCTTC
.	TRBD2	TRBJ2-1	TRBV27	CASSLSPSGGYNEQFF	TGTGCCAGCAGTTTATCGCCTAGCGGGGGGTACAATGAGCAGTTCTTC
.	.	TRBJ2-7	TRBV12-3/TRBV12-4	CASSPHGGEQYF	TGTGCCAGCAGTCCCCACGGGGGCGAGCAGTACTTC
.	.	TRBJ1-6	TRBV5-4	CASSPAGSVLLHF	TGTGCCAGCAGCCCGGCGGGATCGGTTCTTCTCCACTTT